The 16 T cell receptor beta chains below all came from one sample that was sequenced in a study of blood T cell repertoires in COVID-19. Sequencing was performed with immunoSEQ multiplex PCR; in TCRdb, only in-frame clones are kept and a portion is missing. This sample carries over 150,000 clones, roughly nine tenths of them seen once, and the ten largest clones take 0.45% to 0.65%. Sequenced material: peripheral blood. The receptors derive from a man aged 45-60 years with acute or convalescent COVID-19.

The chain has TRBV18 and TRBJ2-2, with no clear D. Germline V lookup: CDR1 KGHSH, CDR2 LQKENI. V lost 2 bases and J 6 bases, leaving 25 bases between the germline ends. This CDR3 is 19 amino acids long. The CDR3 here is CASSPGVERLRSRAGELFF. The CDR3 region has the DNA TGTGCCAGCTCACCAGGAGTGGAGCGTCTTAGGTCTCGGGCCGGGGAGCTGTTTTTT.

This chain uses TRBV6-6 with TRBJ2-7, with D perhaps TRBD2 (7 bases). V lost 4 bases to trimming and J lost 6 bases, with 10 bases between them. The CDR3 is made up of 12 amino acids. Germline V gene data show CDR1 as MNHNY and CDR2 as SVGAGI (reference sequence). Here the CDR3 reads CASSFGGAEQYV. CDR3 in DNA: TGTGCCAGCAGTTTTGGGGGGGCCGAGCAGTACGTC.

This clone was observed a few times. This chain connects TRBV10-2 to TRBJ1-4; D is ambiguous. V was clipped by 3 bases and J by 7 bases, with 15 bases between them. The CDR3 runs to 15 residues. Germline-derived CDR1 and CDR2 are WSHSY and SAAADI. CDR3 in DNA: TGCGCCAGCAGTGATGGAGATCGAACCGGTGAAAAACTGTTTTTT. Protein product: CASSDGDRTGEKLFF.

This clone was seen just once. The CDR3 DNA follows: TGTGCCAGTAGTCGAGACCCTCGACTGAATCAGCCCCAGCATTTT. Amino acid sequence: CASSRDPRLNQPQHF. The V and J genes are TRBV19 and TRBJ1-5; D is undetermined. Germline CDR1 LNHDA, CDR2 SQIVND (reference sequence). V shed 5 bases and J shed 4 bases, with 15 bases lying between them. The CDR3 spans 15 residues.

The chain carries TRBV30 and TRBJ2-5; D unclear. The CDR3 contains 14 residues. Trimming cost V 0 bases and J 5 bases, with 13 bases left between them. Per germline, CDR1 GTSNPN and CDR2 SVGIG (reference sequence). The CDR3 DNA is TGTGCCTGGAGTGTAAAGGCCCACGGGGAGACCCAGTACTTC. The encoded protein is CAWSVKAHGETQYF.

CDR3 nucleotide sequence: TGTGCCAGCAGCCCCCGACTGGCAGCAGATACGCAGTATTTT. This codes for CASSPRLAADTQYF. The chain has TRBV11-2 and TRBJ2-3; no firm D call. The CDR3 is 14 residues long. Trimming cost V 5 bases and J 4 bases, with 13 bases left between them. CDR1 is SGHAT, CDR2 FQNNGV, per germline.

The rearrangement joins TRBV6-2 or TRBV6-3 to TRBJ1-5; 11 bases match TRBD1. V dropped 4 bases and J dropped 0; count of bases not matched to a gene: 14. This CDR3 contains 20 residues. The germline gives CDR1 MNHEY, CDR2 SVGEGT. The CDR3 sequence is CASSSEPGTGGVGSNQPQHF. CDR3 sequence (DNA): TGTGCCAGCAGTTCTGAACCCGGGACAGGGGGTGTCGGTAGCAATCAGCCCCAGCATTTT.

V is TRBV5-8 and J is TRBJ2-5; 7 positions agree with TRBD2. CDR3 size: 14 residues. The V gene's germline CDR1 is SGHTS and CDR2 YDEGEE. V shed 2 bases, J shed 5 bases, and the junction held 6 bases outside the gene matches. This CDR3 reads CASSFPSGGETQYF. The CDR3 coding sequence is TGTGCCAGCAGCTTCCCCTCCGGGGGGGAGACCCAGTACTTC. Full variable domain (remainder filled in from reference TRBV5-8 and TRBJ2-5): EAGVTQSPTHLIKTRGQQATLRCSPISGHTSVYWYQQALGLGLQFLLWYDEGEERNRGNFPPRFSGRQFPNYSSELNVNALELEDSALYLCASSFPSGGETQYFGPGTRLLVL.

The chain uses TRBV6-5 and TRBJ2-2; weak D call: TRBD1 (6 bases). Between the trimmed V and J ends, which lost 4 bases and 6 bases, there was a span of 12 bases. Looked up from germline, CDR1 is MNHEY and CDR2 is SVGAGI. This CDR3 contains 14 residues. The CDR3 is CASSFDQGPGELFF. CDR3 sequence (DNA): TGTGCCAGCAGTTTCGACCAGGGGCCCGGGGAGCTGTTTTTT.

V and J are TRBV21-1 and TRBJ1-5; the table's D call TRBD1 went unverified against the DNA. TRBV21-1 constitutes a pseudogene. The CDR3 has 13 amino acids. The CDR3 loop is CASIQGPWGPQHF. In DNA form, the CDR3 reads TGTGCCAGTATACAGGGGCCCTGGGGGCCCCAGCATTTT.

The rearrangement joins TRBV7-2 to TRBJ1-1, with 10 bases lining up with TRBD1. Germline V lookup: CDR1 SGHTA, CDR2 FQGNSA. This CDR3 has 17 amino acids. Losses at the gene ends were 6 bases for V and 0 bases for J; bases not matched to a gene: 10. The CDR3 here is CASSLPGQGSLNTEAFF. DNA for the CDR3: TGTGCCAGCAGTTTACCGGGACAGGGGTCGTTGAACACTGAAGCTTTCTTT. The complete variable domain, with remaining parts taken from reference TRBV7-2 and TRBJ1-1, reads GAGVSQSPSNKVTEKGKDVELRCDPISGHTALYWYRQSLGQGLEFLIYFQGNSAPDKSGLPSDRFSAERTGGSVSTLTIQRTQQEDSAVYLCASSLPGQGSLNTEAFFGQGTRLTVV.

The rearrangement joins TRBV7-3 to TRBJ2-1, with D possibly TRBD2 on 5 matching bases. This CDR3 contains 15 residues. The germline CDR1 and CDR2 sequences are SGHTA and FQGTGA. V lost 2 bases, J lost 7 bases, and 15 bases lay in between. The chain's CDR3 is CASSLWANSGNEQFF. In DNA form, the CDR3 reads TGTGCCAGCAGCTTATGGGCGAACTCGGGAAATGAGCAGTTCTTC.

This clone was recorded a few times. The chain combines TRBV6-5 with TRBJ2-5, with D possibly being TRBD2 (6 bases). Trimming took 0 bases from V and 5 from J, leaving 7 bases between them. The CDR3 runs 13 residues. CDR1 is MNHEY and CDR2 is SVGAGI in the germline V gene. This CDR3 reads CASSYSRGETQYF. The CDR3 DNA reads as TGTGCCAGCAGTTACTCCCGGGGGGAGACCCAGTACTTC.

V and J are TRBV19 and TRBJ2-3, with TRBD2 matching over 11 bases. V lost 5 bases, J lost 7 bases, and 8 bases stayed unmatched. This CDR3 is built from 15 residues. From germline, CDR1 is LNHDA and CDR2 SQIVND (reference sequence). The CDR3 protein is CASSVQTSGSYTQYF. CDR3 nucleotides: TGTGCCAGTAGTGTCCAAACTAGCGGGAGTTATACGCAGTATTTT. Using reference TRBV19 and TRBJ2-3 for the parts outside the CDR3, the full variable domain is DGGITQSPKYLFRKEGQNVTLSCEQNLNHDAMYWYRQDPGQGLRLIYYSQIVNDFQKGDIAEGYSVSREKKESFPLTVTSAQKNPTAFYLCASSVQTSGSYTQYFGPGTRLTVL.

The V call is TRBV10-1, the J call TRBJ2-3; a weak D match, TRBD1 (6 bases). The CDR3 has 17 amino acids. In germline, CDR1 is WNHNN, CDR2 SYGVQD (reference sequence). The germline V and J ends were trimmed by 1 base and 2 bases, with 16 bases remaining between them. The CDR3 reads CASSEWLRDTHTDTQYF. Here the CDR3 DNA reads TGCGCCAGCAGTGAGTGGTTGAGGGACACACACACAGATACGCAGTATTTT.

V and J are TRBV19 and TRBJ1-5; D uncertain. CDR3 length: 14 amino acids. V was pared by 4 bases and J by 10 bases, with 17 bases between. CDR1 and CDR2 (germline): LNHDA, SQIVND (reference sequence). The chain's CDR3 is CASSTPDRVIPQHF. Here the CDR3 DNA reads TGTGCCAGTAGTACGCCCGACCGGGTCATTCCCCAGCATTTT.